The 2 T cell receptor beta chains listed next were all sequenced from one sample in a study of T cell responses to AZD1222 COVID-19 vaccine. Profiling relied on immunoSEQ multiplex PCR, and the TCRdb table lists in-frame clones only, not all of them. The repertoire holds about 100,000 clones, with approximately 84% as singletons. This sample comprised peripheral blood, obtained on day 0 of AZD1222 vaccination. Receptors originate from an adult in good health.

The chain is built from TRBV19 and TRBJ2-7, with 8 nucleotides matching TRBD2. This CDR3 spans 15 amino acids. From germline, CDR1 is LNHDA and CDR2 SQIVND (reference sequence). Losses at the gene ends were 3 bases for V and 4 bases for J; bases not matched to a gene: 8. CDR3 in amino acids: CASSIKGSGSYEQYF. As DNA, the CDR3 is TGTGCCAGTAGTATTAAGGGAAGCGGGAGTTACGAGCAGTACTTC.

The V call is TRBV28, the J call TRBJ1-2; a weak D match, TRBD1 (6 bases). Trimming removed 6 bases from V and 3 bases from J, with 8 bases in between. The CDR3 length is 12 residues. Per germline, CDR1 MDHEN and CDR2 SYDVKM. CDR3 in amino acids: CASSPGDYGYTF. CDR3 coding DNA: TGTGCCAGCAGCCCAGGGGACTATGGCTACACCTTC.